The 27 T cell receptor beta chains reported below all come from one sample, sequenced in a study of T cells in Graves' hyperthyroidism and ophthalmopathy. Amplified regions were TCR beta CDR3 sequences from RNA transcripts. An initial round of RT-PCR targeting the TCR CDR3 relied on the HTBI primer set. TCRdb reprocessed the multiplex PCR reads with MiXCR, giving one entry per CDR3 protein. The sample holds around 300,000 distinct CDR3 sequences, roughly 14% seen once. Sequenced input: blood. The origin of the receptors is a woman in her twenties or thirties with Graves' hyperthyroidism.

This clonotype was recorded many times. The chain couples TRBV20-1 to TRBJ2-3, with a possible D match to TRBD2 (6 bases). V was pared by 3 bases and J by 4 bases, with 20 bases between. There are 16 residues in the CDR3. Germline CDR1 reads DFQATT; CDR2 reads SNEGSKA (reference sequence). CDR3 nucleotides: TGCAGTGCTAGCGACCTAAATAGGGGCGGGGCAGATACGCAGTATTTT. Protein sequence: CSASDLNRGGADTQYF.

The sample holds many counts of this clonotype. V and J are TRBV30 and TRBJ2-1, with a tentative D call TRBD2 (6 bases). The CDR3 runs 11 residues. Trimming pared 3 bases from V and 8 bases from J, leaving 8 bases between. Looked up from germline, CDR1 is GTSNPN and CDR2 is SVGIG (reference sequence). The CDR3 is CAWRRDHEQFF. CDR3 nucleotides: TGTGCCTGGAGGCGGGACCATGAGCAGTTCTTC.

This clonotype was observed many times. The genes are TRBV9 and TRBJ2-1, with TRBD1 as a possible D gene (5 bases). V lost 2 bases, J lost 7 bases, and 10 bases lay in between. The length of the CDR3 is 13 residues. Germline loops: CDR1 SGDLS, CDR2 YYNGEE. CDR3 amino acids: CASSVTQGNEQFF. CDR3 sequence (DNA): TGTGCCAGCAGCGTCACCCAGGGTAATGAGCAGTTCTTC.

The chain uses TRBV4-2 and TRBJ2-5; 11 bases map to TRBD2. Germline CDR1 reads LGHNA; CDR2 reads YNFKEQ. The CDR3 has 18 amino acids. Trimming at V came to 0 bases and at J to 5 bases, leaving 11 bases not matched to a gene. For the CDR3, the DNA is TGTGCCAGCAGCCAAGACTTGACTAGCGGGGAAGACCGGGAGACCCAGTACTTC. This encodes CASSQDLTSGEDRETQYF.

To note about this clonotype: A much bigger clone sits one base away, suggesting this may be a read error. CDR3 in amino acids: CASSEGGSQPQHF. The CDR3 region has the DNA TGTGCCAGCAGTGAGGGGGGAAGTCAGCCCCAGCATTTT. The chain uses TRBV6-4 and TRBJ1-5; D might be TRBD1 (5 bases). V gave up 3 bases and J gave up 6 bases, with 9 bases separating them. Per the germline V gene, CDR1 is MRHNA and CDR2 is SNTAGT. CDR3 length: 13 residues.

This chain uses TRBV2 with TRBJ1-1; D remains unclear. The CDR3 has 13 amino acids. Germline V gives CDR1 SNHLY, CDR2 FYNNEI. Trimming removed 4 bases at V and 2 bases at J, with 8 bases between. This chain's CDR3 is CASSVKDNTEAFF. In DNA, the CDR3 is TGTGCCAGCAGTGTGAAGGACAACACTGAAGCTTTCTTT.

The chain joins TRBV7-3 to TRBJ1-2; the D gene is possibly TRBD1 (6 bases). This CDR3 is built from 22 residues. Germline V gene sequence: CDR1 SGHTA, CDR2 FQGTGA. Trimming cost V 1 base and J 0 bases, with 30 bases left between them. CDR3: CASSLMPSLGIGWDKSNYGYTF. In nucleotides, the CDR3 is TGTGCCAGCAGCTTAATGCCGTCCCTGGGGATAGGATGGGACAAATCTAACTATGGCTACACCTTC.

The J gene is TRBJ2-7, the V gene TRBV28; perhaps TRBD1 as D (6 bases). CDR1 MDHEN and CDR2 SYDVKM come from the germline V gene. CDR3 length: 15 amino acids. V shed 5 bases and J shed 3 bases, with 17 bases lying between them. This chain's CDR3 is CASSPPDRFFYEQYF. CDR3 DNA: TGTGCCAGCAGTCCACCGGACAGATTTTTCTACGAGCAGTACTTC.

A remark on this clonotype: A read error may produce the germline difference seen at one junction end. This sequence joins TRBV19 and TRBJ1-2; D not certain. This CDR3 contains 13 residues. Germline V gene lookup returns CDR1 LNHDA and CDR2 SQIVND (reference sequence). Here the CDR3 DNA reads TGTACCAGTCAGGAGGAACTGGTTGGCGGCTACACCTTC. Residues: CTSQEELVGGYTF.

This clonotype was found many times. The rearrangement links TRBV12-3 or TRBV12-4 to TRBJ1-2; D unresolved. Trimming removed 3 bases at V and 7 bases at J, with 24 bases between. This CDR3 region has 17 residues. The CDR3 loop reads CASSFSVGRRSVAGYTF. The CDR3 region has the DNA TGTGCCAGCAGTTTCTCCGTAGGACGGCGGAGTGTGGCTGGCTACACCTTC.

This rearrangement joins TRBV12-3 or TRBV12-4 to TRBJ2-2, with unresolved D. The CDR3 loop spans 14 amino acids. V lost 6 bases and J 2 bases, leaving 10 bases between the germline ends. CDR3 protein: CASSRTENTGELFF. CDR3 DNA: TGTGCCAGCAGCCGGACGGAAAACACCGGGGAGCTGTTTTTT.

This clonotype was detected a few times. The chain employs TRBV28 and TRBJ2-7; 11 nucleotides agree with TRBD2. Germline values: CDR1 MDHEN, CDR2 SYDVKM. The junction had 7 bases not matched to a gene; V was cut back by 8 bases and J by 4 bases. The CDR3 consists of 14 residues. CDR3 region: CASGPGTSGYEQYF. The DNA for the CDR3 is TGTGCCAGCGGTCCCGGGACTAGCGGATACGAGCAGTACTTC.

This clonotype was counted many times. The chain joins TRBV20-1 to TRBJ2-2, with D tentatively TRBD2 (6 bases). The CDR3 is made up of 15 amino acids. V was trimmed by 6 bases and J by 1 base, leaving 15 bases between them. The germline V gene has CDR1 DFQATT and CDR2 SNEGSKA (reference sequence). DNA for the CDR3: TGCAGTGCACCCCGAGGCGGGGTGAACACCGGGGAGCTGTTTTTT. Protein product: CSAPRGGVNTGELFF.

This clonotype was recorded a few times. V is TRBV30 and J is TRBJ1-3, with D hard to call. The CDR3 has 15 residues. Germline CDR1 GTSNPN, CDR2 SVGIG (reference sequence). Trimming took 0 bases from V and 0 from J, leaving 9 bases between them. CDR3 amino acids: CAWSVASYSGNTIYF. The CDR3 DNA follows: TGTGCCTGGAGTGTCGCTTCCTACTCTGGAAACACCATATATTTT.

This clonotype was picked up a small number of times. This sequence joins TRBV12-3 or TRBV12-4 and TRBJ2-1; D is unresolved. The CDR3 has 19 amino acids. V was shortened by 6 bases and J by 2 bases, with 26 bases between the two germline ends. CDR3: CASSFPPVWVHGAYNEQFF. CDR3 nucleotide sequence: TGTGCCAGCAGCTTTCCCCCCGTCTGGGTCCACGGCGCCTACAATGAGCAGTTCTTC.

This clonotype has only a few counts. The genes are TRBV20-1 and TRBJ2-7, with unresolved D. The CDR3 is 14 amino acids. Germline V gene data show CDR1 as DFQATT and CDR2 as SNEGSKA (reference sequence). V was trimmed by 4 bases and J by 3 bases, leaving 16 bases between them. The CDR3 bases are TGCAGTGCTACTCGAAGTGAGACTTACTACGAGCAGTACTTC. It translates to CSATRSETYYEQYF.

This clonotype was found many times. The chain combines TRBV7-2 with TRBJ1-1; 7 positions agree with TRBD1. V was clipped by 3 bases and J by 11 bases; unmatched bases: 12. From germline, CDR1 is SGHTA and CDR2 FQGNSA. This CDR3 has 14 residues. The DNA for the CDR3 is TGTGCCAGCAGCTTGAACCGACAGGGATTGTTTGCTTTCTTT. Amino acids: CASSLNRQGLFAFF.

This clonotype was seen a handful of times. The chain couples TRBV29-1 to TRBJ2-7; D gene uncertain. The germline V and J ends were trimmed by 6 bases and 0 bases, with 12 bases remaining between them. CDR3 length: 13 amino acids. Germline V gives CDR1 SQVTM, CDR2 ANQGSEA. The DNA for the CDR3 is TGCAGCGTGTTGACACCCAGCTCCTACGAGCAGTACTTC. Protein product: CSVLTPSSYEQYF.

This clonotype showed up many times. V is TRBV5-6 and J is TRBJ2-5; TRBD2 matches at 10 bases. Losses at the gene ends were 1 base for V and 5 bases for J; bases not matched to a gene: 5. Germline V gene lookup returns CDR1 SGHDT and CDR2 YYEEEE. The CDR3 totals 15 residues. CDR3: CASSLPSGSGETQYF. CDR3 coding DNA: TGTGCCAGCAGCTTGCCTAGCGGGAGCGGGGAGACCCAGTACTTC.

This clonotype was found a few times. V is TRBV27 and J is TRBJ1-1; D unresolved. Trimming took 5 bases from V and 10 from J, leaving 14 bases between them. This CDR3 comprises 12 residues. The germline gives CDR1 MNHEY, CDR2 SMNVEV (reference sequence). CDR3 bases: TGTGCCAGCAGTCCCGGGTTGTGGGGAGCTTTCTTT. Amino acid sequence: CASSPGLWGAFF.

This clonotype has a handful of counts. In nucleotides, the CDR3 is TGCAGTGCTAGAGTCCTAGCGGGAGGGGTCAGCTCCTACAATGAGCAGTTCTTC. This gives the protein CSARVLAGGVSSYNEQFF. The chain links TRBV20-1 to TRBJ2-1; 12 bases fit TRBD2. The germline V gene has CDR1 DFQATT and CDR2 SNEGSKA (reference sequence). This CDR3 is built from 18 residues. Unmatched junction bases numbered 7, after V lost 1 base and J lost 0 bases.

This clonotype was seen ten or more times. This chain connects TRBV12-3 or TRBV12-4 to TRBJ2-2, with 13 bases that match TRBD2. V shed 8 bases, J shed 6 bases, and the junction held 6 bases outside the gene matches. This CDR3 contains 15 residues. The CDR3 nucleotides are TGTGCCAGCGCCCGGACTAGCGGGAGAGCCGGGGAGCTGTTTTTT. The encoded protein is CASARTSGRAGELFF.

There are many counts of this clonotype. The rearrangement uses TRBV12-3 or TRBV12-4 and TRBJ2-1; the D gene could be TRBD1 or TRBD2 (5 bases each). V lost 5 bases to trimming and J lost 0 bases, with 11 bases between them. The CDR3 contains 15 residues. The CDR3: CASSPGGRSYNEQFF. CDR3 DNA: TGTGCCAGCAGTCCTGGGGGACGCTCCTACAATGAGCAGTTCTTC.

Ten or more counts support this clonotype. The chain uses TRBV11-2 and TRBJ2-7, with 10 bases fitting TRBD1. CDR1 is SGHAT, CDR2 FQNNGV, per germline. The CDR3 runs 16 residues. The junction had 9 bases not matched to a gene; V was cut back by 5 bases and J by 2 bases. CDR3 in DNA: TGTGCCAGCAGCCGAAGACAGGGGGCGACTACCTACGAGCAGTACTTC. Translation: CASSRRQGATTYEQYF.

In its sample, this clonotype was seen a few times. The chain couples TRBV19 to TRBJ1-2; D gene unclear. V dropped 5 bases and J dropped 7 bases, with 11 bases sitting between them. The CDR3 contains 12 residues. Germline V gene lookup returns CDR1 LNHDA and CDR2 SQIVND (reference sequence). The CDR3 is CASSFRQSGYTF. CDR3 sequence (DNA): TGTGCCAGTAGTTTCCGACAAAGTGGCTACACCTTC.

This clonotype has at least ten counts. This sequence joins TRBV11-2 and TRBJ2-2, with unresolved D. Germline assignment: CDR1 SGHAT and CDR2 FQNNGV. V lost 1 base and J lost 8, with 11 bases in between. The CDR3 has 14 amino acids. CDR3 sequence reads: CASSLGLVAGELFF. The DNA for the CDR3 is TGTGCCAGCAGCTTAGGGCTAGTTGCAGGGGAGCTGTTTTTT.

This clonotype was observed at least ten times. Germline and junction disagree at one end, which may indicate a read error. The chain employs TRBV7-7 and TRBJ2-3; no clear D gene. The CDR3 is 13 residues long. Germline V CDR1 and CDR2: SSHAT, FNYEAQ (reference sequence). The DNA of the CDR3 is TGTGCTAGCAGCCAGGCCCCCACAGATACGCAGTATTTT. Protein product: CASSQAPTDTQYF.